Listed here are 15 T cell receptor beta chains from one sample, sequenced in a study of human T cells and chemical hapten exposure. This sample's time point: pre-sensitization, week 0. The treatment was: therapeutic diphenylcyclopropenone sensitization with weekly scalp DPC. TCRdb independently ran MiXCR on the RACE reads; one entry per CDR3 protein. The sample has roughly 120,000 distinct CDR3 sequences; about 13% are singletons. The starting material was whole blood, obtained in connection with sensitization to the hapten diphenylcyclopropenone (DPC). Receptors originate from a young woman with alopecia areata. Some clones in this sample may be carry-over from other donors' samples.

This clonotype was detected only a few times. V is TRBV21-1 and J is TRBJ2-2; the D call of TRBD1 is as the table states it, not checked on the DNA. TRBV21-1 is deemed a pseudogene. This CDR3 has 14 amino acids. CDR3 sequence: CASSLGRPLGELFF. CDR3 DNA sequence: TGTGCCAGCAGTCTGGGCAGACCCCTGGGGGAGCTGTTTTTT.

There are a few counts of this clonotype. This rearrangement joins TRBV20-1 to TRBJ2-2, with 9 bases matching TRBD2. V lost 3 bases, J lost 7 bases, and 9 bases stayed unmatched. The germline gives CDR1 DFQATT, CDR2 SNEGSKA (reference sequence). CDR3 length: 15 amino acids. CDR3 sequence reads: CSASGLAGSRGELFF. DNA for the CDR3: TGCAGTGCTAGTGGGCTAGCGGGGTCGCGCGGGGAGCTGTTTTTT.

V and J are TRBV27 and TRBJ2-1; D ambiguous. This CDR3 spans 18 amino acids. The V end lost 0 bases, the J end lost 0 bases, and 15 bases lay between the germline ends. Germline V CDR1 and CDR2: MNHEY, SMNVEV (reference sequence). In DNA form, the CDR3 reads TGTGCCAGCAGTTTATCCCTGGGTAGCAGGAGCTCCTACAATGAGCAGTTCTTC. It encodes CASSLSLGSRSSYNEQFF.

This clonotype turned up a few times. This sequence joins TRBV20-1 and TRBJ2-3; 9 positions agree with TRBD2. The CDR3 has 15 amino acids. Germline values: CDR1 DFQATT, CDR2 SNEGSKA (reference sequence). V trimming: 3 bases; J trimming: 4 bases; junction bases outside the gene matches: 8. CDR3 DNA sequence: TGCAGTGCTAGTTTTGCGGGGGGGCCCGCAGATACGCAGTATTTT. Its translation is CSASFAGGPADTQYF.

CDR3 DNA: TGTGCCAGCAGCCCTCCCGGCTCGGGGGTAGGAAGCAATCAGCCCCAGCATTTT. Translation gives CASSPPGSGVGSNQPQHF. The V and J genes are TRBV28 and TRBJ1-5, with a tentative D call TRBD1 (5 bases). From germline, CDR1 is MDHEN and CDR2 SYDVKM. The V end lost 6 bases, the J end lost 1 base, and 22 bases lay between the germline ends. CDR3 size: 18 residues.

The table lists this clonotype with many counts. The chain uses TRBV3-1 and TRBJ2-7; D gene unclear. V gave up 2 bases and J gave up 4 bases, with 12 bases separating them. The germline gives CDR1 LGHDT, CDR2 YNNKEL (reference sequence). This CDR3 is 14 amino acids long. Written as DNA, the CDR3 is TGTGCCAGCAGCCAACTATCTGCCGGGTACGAGCAGTACTTC. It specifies CASSQLSAGYEQYF.

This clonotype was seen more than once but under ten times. Here the CDR3 reads CASRPADRGTVEAFF. The CDR3 DNA reads TGCGCCAGCAGACCCGCGGACAGGGGAACGGTTGAAGCTTTCTTT. The rearrangement joins TRBV4-1 to TRBJ1-1, with TRBD1 matching 9 bases. J was trimmed by 7 bases and V by 6 bases; bases with no gene match: 12. There are 15 residues in the CDR3. From germline, CDR1 is MGHRA and CDR2 YSYEKL.

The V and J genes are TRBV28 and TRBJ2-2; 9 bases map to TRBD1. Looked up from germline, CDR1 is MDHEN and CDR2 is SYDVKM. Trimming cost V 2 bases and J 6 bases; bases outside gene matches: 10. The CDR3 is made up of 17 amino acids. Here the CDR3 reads CASSLRGGTGSAGELFF. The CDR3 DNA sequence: TGTGCCAGCAGTTTACGGGGCGGGACAGGGTCTGCCGGGGAGCTGTTTTTT.

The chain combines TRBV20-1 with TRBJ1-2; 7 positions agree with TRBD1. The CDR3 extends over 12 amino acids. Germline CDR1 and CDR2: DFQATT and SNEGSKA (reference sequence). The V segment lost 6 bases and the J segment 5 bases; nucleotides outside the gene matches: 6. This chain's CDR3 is CSAQGQPYGYTF. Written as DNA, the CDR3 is TGCAGTGCCCAGGGACAGCCTTATGGCTACACCTTC.

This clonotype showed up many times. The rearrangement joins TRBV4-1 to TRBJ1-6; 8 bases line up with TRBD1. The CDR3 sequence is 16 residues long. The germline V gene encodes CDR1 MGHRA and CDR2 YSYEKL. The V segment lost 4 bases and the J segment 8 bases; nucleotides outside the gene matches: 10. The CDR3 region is CASSRDGQGRDSPLHF. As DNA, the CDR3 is TGCGCCAGCAGCCGCGATGGACAGGGAAGGGATTCACCCCTCCACTTT.

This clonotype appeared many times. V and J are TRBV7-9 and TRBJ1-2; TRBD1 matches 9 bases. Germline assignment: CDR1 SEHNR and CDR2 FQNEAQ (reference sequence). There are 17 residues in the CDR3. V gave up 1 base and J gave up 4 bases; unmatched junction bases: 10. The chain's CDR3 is CASSLEVEDRGRYGYTF. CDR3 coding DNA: TGTGCCAGCAGCTTAGAAGTGGAGGACAGGGGACGCTATGGCTACACCTTC. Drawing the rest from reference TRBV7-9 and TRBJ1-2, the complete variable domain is DTGVSQNPRHKITKRGQNVTFRCDPISEHNRLYWYRQTLGQGPEFLTYFQNEAQLEKSRLLSDRFSAERPKGSFSTLEIQRTEQGDSAMYLCASSLEVEDRGRYGYTFGSGTRLTVV.

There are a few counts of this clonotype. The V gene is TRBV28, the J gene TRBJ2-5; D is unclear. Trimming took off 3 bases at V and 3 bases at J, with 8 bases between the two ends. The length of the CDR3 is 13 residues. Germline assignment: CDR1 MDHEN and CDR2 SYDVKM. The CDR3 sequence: CASSFRAEETQYF. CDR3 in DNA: TGTGCCAGCAGTTTCCGGGCAGAAGAGACCCAGTACTTC.

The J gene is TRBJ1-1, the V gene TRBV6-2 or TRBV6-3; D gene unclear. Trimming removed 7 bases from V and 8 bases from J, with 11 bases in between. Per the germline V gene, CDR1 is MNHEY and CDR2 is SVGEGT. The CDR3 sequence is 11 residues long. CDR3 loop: CASTHGVEAFF. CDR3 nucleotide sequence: TGTGCCAGCACCCACGGCGTGGAAGCTTTCTTT.

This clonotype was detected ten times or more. The CDR3 is CASSQGPGNTIYF. The CDR3 nucleotides are TGTGCCAGCTCACAGGGACCTGGAAACACCATATATTTT. V and J are TRBV18 and TRBJ1-3; the D gene is possibly TRBD1 (5 bases). CDR1 is KGHSH, CDR2 LQKENI, per germline. This CDR3 region has 13 residues. The V gene lost 4 bases and the J gene lost 2 bases, with 6 bases spanning the gap.

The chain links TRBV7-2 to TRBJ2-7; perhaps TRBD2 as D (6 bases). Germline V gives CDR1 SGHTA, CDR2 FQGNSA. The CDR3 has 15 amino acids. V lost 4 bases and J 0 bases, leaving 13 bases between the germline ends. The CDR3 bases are TGTGCCAGCAGCTCGGACTACTCTCTCTCCTACGAGCAGTACTTC. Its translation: CASSSDYSLSYEQYF.